Sequencing of this T cell receptor (beta chain) was carried out in a study of cytomegalovirus exposure and HLA in healthy donors. The CDR3 contains 17 residues. The germline V gene encodes CDR1 WNHNN and CDR2 SYGVQD (reference sequence). J gave up 6 bases and V 7 bases, and 16 bases lay outside the gene matches. This PCR relied on a set of 60 Vbeta primers and 13 Jbeta primers. Produced via immunoSEQ multiplex PCR; TCRdb's table is partial and in-frame only. The table records over 100,000 clones, roughly 85% of them present only once. Findings and limits, study-wide: A later analysis linked a missense variant in DCLRE1C to the trimming of TCR beta V and J genes.

For this clone: Its matching antigen is unknown.

V is TRBV10-1 and J is TRBJ2-4, with 9 positions matching TRBD1. Sequences were obtained from PBMCs. This clonotype was obtained from a middle-aged man in good health and CMV-seronegative. CDR3 region: CASNRGQGSPPRNIQYF. The CDR3 DNA sequence: TGCGCCAGCAATCGAGGACAGGGGAGCCCTCCAAGAAACATTCAGTACTTC.